Listed below are T cell receptor beta chains from one sample, sequenced in a study of blood T cell repertoires in COVID-19. TCRdb keeps only in-frame clones here, not all; method: immunoSEQ multiplex PCR. This repertoire shows about 180,000 clones, around 88% found once; its top ten account for over 7.5%. The material sequenced was PBMCs or T cells enriched from blood (not recorded which). Every receptor here comes from a woman between 25 and 40 years old who had recovered from COVID-19. Each CDR3 is given with its conserved first and last residue. D genes are given only for firm matches. Size values are once, few and many counts, or a class for expanded clones, and some rows have none.

D gene,V gene,clone size,J gene,CDR3 DNA,CDR3 protein
TRBD1,TRBV24-1,.,TRBJ1-1,TGTGCCACCAGTGACGCGAAGGTAAACAGGGGCTCTGAAGCTTTCTTT,CATSDAKVNRGSEAFF
.,TRBV7-2,.,TRBJ1-5,TGTGCCAGCAGCTTTAACAACCCCACGGGATATAGCAATCAGCCCCAGCATTTT,CASSFNNPTGYSNQPQHF
.,TRBV2,.,TRBJ1-2,TGTGCCAGCAGTGAAGCGGGCAGGGGATTAAACTATGGCTACACCTTC,CASSEAGRGLNYGYTF
TRBD1,TRBV10-3,few,TRBJ1-3,TGTGCCATCAGATCGGGACAGGGGGCTGGAAACACCATATATTTT,CAIRSGQGAGNTIYF
.,TRBV7-2,.,TRBJ1-2,TGTGCCAGCAGCTTACAAGAGGGATCTAACTATGGCTACACCTTC,CASSLQEGSNYGYTF
.,TRBV5-1,.,TRBJ1-3,TGCGCCAGCAGCCAGACAGAGCACTCTGGAAACACCATATATTTT,CASSQTEHSGNTIYF
.,TRBV28,few,TRBJ1-6,TGTGCCAGCATTCACCTAGGCGGGAGCTCCTATAATTCACCCCTCCACTTT,CASIHLGGSSYNSPLHF
TRBD2,TRBV19,.,TRBJ2-2,TGTGCCAGTAGTATACCCTTTAGCGGGAGGGGAACCGGGGAGCTGTTTTTT,CASSIPFSGRGTGELFF
.,TRBV28,.,TRBJ1-5,TGTGCCAGCAGTTTACAAGGGAGCTATAGCAATCAGCCCCAGCATTTT,CASSLQGSYSNQPQHF
.,TRBV29-1,.,TRBJ2-2,TGCAGCGTTGAAGAACGGGGGCTGGCGGGAGAGGGCACCGGGGAGCTGTTTTTT,CSVEERGLAGEGTGELFF
TRBD1,TRBV28,.,TRBJ2-7,TGTGCCAGCAGACCAGCCCCACGACAGGGTCTATACGAGCAGTACTTC,CASRPAPRQGLYEQYF
TRBD2,TRBV2,.,TRBJ2-7,TGTGCCAGCATTAGAGAGAAACCCATGCAGGGGACTAGAGACTCTCCTGGCGAGCAGTACTTC,CASIREKPMQGTRDSPGEQYF
.,TRBV6-5,.,TRBJ1-6,TGTGCCAGCAGTTACGCAGTGAACAGTTATTCACCCCTCCACTTT,CASSYAVNSYSPLHF
.,TRBV3-1/TRBV3-2,.,TRBJ2-7,TGTGCCAGCAGCCAAGATTCAGGGGCTTCCTCGGCCGAGCAGTACTTC,CASSQDSGASSAEQYF
TRBD1,TRBV19,once,TRBJ1-1,TGTGCCAGTAGACCGGGCCGTCGTCACAGGGGGCTTGGGAACACTGAAGCTTTCTTT,CASRPGRRHRGLGNTEAFF